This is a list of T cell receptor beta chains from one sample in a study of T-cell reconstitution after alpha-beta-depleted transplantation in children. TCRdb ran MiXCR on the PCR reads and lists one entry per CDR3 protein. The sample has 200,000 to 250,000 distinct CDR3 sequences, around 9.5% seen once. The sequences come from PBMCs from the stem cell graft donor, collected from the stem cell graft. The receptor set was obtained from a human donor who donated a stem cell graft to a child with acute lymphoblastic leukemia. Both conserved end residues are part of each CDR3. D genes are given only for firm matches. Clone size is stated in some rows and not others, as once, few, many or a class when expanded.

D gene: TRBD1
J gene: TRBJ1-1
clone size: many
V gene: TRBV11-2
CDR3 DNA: TGTGCCAGCAGCTTACAGGGGGCAATTGAAGCTTTCTTT
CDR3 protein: CASSLQGAIEAFF

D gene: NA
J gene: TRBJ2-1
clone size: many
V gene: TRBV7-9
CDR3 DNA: TGTGCCAGCAGCTCCCCCCCCGCGGCGGCTGGTAATGAGCAGTTCTTC
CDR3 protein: CASSSPPAAAGNEQFF

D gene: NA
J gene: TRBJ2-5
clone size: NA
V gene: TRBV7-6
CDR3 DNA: TGTGCCAGCAGCTTAGAAAATTTGGGGGAGACCCAGTACTTC
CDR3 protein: CASSLENLGETQYF

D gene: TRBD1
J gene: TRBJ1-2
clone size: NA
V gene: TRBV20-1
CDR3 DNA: TGCAGTGCTAGACTCCCCCGGGACAGGGCGTCATACACCTTC
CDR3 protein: CSARLPRDRASYTF

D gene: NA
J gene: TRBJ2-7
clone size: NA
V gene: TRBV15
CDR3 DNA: TGTGCCACCAGCAGAGATAGAAGCGGCGGAAGCGAGCAGTACTTC
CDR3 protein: CATSRDRSGGSEQYF

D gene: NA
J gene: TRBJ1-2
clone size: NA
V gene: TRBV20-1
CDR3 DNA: TGCAGTGCTAGAACAGGGTTTGCCTATGGCTACACCTTC
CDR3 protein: CSARTGFAYGYTF

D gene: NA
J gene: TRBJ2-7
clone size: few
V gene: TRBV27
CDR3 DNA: TGTGCCAGCAGTCGAAGACGGGAAAGCTCCTACGAGCAGTACTTC
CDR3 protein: CASSRRRESSYEQYF

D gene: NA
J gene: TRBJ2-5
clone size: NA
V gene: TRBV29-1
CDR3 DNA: TGCAGCGCCCATTTAAACCAAGAGACCCAGTACTTC
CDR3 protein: CSAHLNQETQYF

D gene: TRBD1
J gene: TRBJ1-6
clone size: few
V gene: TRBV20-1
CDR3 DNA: TGCAGTGCTAGAGCCGGGACAGGGTCCTCACCCCTCCACTTT
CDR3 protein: CSARAGTGSSPLHF

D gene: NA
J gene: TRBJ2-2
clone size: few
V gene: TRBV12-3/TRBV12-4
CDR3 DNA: TGTGCCAGCAGTCCCGGGACGAACACCGGGGAGCTGTTTTTT
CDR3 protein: CASSPGTNTGELFF

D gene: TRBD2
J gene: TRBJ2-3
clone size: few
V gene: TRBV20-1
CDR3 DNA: TGCAGTGCTAGAGTGGGGACTAGCTCAGATACGCAGTATTTT
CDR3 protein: CSARVGTSSDTQYF

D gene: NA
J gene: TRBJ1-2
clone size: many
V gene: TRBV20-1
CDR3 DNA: TGCAGTGCTTTGCGGGACACCGGTAACTATGGCTACACCTTC
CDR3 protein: CSALRDTGNYGYTF

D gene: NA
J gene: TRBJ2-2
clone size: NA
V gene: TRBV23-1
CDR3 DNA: TGCGCCAGCACGGAGAGACGGGGAATATTTTCCGGGGAGCTGTTTTTT
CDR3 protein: CASTERRGIFSGELFF

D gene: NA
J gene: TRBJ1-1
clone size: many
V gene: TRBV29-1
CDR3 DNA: TGCAGCGTTTGGGGGGGGAACACTGAAGCTTTCTTT
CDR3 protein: CSVWGGNTEAFF

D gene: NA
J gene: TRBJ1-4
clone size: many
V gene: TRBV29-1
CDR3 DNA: TGCAGCGTCCCAGGGTCGGGAAATGAAAAACTGTTTTTT
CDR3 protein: CSVPGSGNEKLFF

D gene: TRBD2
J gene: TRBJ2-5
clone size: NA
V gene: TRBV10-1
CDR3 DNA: TGCGCCAGCAGCGAAGGTCTCGGACTAGCGGACCAAGAGACCCAGTACTTC
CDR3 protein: CASSEGLGLADQETQYF

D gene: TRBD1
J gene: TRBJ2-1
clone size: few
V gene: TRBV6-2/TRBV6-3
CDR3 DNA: TGTGCCAGCAGCCGGGGACAGGGGACCTACAATGAGCAGTTCTTC
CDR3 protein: CASSRGQGTYNEQFF